These 26 T cell receptor beta chains originate from one sample sequenced in a study of T cell repertoires in ileal Crohn's disease. Time point noted: inflamed ileum from the surgical specimen. Libraries were prepared by immunoSEQ multiplex PCR; TCRdb keeps only in-frame clonotypes and omits some of them. The data hold around 5,200 clones, with 82% observed a single time. Sequencing was carried out using ileal tissue. The receptors stem from an adult with Crohn's disease.

The chain uses TRBV5-4 and TRBJ1-2; D gene uncertain. Trimming shortened V by 0 bases and J by 4 bases, and 7 bases separated the two germline ends. Per germline, CDR1 SGHNT and CDR2 YYREEE (reference sequence). There are 13 residues in the CDR3. DNA for the CDR3: TGTGCCAGCAGCTTGGACAGATCCTATGGCTACACCTTC. This codes for CASSLDRSYGYTF.

The rearrangement uses TRBV7-8 and TRBJ2-1, with D perhaps TRBD2 (5 bases). Trimming shortened V by 5 bases and J by 13 bases, and 15 bases separated the two germline ends. CDR1 is SGHVS, CDR2 FQNEAQ, per germline. The CDR3 has 12 residues. The CDR3 DNA sequence: TGTGCCAGCAGCCCTCTTCGCGGGCTACAGTTCTTC. As protein: CASSPLRGLQFF.

This clone was seen a single time. V and J are TRBV15 and TRBJ2-7; 12 bases line up with TRBD2. J lost 0 bases, V lost 2 bases, and 11 bases had no gene match. The CDR3 spans 19 residues. CDR1 is LNHNV and CDR2 is YYDKDF in the germline V gene (reference sequence). The CDR3 sequence is CATSRPDTSGRRPSYEQYF. CDR3 DNA: TGTGCCACCAGCAGACCCGATACTAGCGGGAGGCGCCCCTCCTACGAGCAGTACTTC.

The J gene is TRBJ1-2, the V gene TRBV28; D is unresolved. Germline V lookup: CDR1 MDHEN, CDR2 SYDVKM. This CDR3 region has 13 residues. V lost 4 bases, J lost 6 bases, and 12 bases lay in between. In DNA form, the CDR3 reads TGTGCCAGCAGTTCATACCTGGACGATGGCTACACCTTC. Translating gives CASSSYLDDGYTF.

V is TRBV15 and J is TRBJ2-1, with 8 nucleotides matching TRBD2. The V gene's germline CDR1 is LNHNV and CDR2 YYDKDF (reference sequence). The CDR3 totals 15 residues. Trimming removed 3 bases from V and 4 bases from J; junction bases left unmatched: 5. The CDR3 DNA reads as TGTGCCACCAGCAGTTCTGGCGGGGGGTACAATGAGCAGTTCTTC. The encoded protein is CATSSSGGGYNEQFF.

The rearrangement links TRBV27 to TRBJ1-5, with 10 bases identical to TRBD1. Germline V CDR1 and CDR2: MNHEY, SMNVEV (reference sequence). Losses at the gene ends were 2 bases for V and 4 bases for J; bases not matched to a gene: 2. The CDR3 spans 15 residues. CDR3 nucleotide sequence: TGTGCCAGCAGTTTAGTGGGACAGGGGAATCAGCCCCAGCATTTT. Its translation: CASSLVGQGNQPQHF.

The sample holds one count of this clone. The chain recombines TRBV5-4 with TRBJ2-3; D uncertain. This CDR3 has 15 residues. CDR1 is SGHNT and CDR2 is YYREEE in the germline V gene (reference sequence). Trimming took 3 bases from V and 1 from J, leaving 12 bases between them. The CDR3 spells CASSWRKSGTDTQYF. DNA of the CDR3: TGTGCCAGCAGCTGGAGAAAGTCGGGCACAGATACGCAGTATTTT.

This sequence joins TRBV5-6 and TRBJ1-3; the D is unclear. The V end lost 0 bases, the J end lost 4 bases, and 14 bases lay between the germline ends. This CDR3 region has 16 residues. CDR1 and CDR2 from the germline V gene are SGHDT and YYEEEE. The CDR3 spells CASSLGGRSWGNTIYF. The CDR3 region has the DNA TGTGCCAGCAGCTTGGGTGGCCGAAGCTGGGGAAACACCATATATTTT.

This chain joins TRBV5-4 and TRBJ2-6, with TRBD2 matching over 9 bases. CDR3 length: 18 amino acids. The J segment lost 0 bases and the V segment lost 5 bases, leaving 9 bases of the junction unmatched. The germline gives CDR1 SGHNT, CDR2 YYREEE (reference sequence). CDR3 protein: CASRKAGGLSSGANVLTF. The CDR3 DNA follows: TGTGCCAGCAGAAAAGCGGGGGGCTTGAGCTCTGGGGCCAACGTCCTGACTTTC.

The chain has TRBV9 and TRBJ1-1; TRBD1 matches 9 bases. The length of the CDR3 is 14 residues. Germline V gene lookup returns CDR1 SGDLS and CDR2 YYNGEE. The ends lost 2 bases at V and 3 bases at J; junction bases unmatched: 2. The CDR3 nucleotides read TGTGCCAGCAGCGTGGGACAGGGAGACACTGAAGCTTTCTTT. Protein sequence: CASSVGQGDTEAFF.

This chain links TRBV6-1 with TRBJ2-1; D ambiguous. CDR3 length: 12 residues. Trimming pared 3 bases from V and 10 bases from J, leaving 10 bases between. CDR1 is MNHNS and CDR2 is SASEGT in the germline V gene. The CDR3 here is CASSEVAREQFF. The CDR3 DNA reads TGTGCCAGCAGTGAGGTGGCAAGAGAGCAGTTCTTC.

CDR3 sequence: CASTKVDRGLKNYGYTF. The DNA for the CDR3 is TGTGCCAGCACCAAAGTAGACAGGGGGCTCAAAAACTATGGCTACACCTTC. V usage is TRBV9 and J usage is TRBJ1-2; 10 bases match TRBD1. The CDR3 spans 17 residues. The junction had 13 bases not matched to a gene; V was cut back by 6 bases and J by 2 bases. Germline V gene sequence: CDR1 SGDLS, CDR2 YYNGEE.

The chain uses TRBV11-3 and TRBJ2-1, with D uncertain. The CDR3 extends over 17 amino acids. V lost 0 bases to trimming and J lost 3 bases, with 15 bases between them. In germline, CDR1 is SGHNT, CDR2 YENEEA. The CDR3 protein is CASSLDTPYRHYNEQFF. In DNA, the CDR3 is TGTGCCAGCAGCTTAGATACGCCGTATCGACACTACAATGAGCAGTTCTTC.

The chain combines TRBV9 with TRBJ1-2, with TRBD1 as a possible D gene (5 bases). This CDR3 has 17 amino acids. The V end was cut by 0 bases, the J end by 8 bases, with 23 bases between. CDR1 is SGDLS, CDR2 YYNGEE, per germline. CDR3 DNA: TGTGCCAGCAGCGTAGAACGAGACGGTGGACGGGGGAGAGGCTACACCTTC. It specifies CASSVERDGGRGRGYTF. Full variable domain (remainder filled in from reference TRBV9 and TRBJ1-2): DSGVTQTPKHLITATGQRVTLRCSPRSGDLSVYWYQQSLDQGLQFLIQYYNGEERAKGNILERFSAQQFPDLHSELNLSSLELGDSALYFCASSVERDGGRGRGYTFGSGTRLTVV.

The chain carries TRBV6-4 and TRBJ2-1; possible D gene TRBD1, 6 bases. The CDR3 extends over 16 amino acids. Trimming shortened V by 6 bases and J by 0 bases, and 15 bases separated the two germline ends. CDR1 and CDR2 (germline): MRHNA, SNTAGT. The CDR3 reads CASSPPTGFSYNEQFF. The DNA for the CDR3 is TGTGCCAGCAGCCCCCCGACAGGCTTCTCCTACAATGAGCAGTTCTTC.

V and J are TRBV5-1 and TRBJ1-4; unclear D gene. Trimming shortened V by 0 bases and J by 8 bases, and 14 bases separated the two germline ends. The CDR3 has 15 amino acids. The germline gives CDR1 SGHRS, CDR2 YFSETQ. The CDR3 coding sequence is TGCGCCAGCAGCTTGGACGGGAGGAAGGACGAAAAACTGTTTTTT. Amino acids: CASSLDGRKDEKLFF.

The gene calls are TRBV28 and TRBJ2-3; 8 bases align to TRBD2. Germline V lookup: CDR1 MDHEN, CDR2 SYDVKM. The CDR3 has 15 residues. The V segment lost 2 bases and the J segment 2 bases; nucleotides outside the gene matches: 3. This CDR3 is CASSLTAGATDTQYF. CDR3 nucleotides: TGTGCCAGCAGTTTAACAGCGGGGGCCACAGATACGCAGTATTTT.

J is TRBJ1-6 and V is TRBV7-9, with no clear D. This CDR3 comprises 16 residues. V was shortened by 5 bases and J by 4 bases, with 15 bases between the two germline ends. The V gene's germline CDR1 is SEHNR and CDR2 FQNEAQ (reference sequence). The CDR3 reads CASSQGSGFYNSPLHF. The CDR3 nucleotides read TGTGCCAGCAGCCAAGGGAGCGGTTTTTATAATTCACCCCTCCACTTT. The entire variable domain, with the rest obtained from reference TRBV7-9 and TRBJ1-6, is as follows: DTGVSQNPRHKITKRGQNVTFRCDPISEHNRLYWYRQTLGQGPEFLTYFQNEAQLEKSRLLSDRFSAERPKGSFSTLEIQRTEQGDSAMYLCASSQGSGFYNSPLHFGNGTRLTVT.

The chain employs TRBV6-4 and TRBJ2-2; perhaps TRBD1 as D (5 bases). The V end lost 3 bases, the J end lost 5 bases, and 7 bases lay between the germline ends. Germline V gives CDR1 MRHNA, CDR2 SNTAGT. The CDR3 covers 13 residues. The CDR3 protein is CASSEGETGELFF. The CDR3, as DNA: TGTGCCAGCAGTGAAGGGGAAACCGGGGAGCTGTTTTTT.

The rearrangement uses TRBV5-1 and TRBJ2-1, with TRBD1 as a possible D gene (6 bases). Trimming shortened V by 4 bases and J by 5 bases, and 10 bases separated the two germline ends. Germline lookup yields CDR1 SGHRS and CDR2 YFSETQ. CDR3 length equals 13 residues. CDR3 residues: CASSGGANNEQFF. The CDR3 region has the DNA TGCGCCAGCAGCGGGGGCGCCAACAATGAGCAGTTCTTC.

The V gene is TRBV4-1, the J gene TRBJ2-7; 8 bases match TRBD2. Germline CDR1 and CDR2: MGHRA and YSYEKL. The junction had 5 bases not matched to a gene; V was cut back by 5 bases and J by 2 bases. The CDR3 has 14 residues. The CDR3 sequence is CASSLAGFTYEQYF. CDR3 nucleotide sequence: TGCGCCAGCAGCTTAGCGGGGTTCACCTACGAGCAGTACTTC.

The V gene is TRBV2, the J gene TRBJ2-7; either TRBD1 or TRBD2 may fit D (5 bases each). The V gene's germline CDR1 is SNHLY and CDR2 FYNNEI. The ends were cut back, 0 bases at V and 2 bases at J, with 11 bases in the middle. The CDR3 covers 15 residues. The DNA for the CDR3 is TGTGCCAGCAGTGAAGCGCGAGGGGTGCCCTACGAGCAGTACTTC. Its translation is CASSEARGVPYEQYF.

The gene calls are TRBV28 and TRBJ1-2; D gene uncertain. Germline CDR1 reads MDHEN; CDR2 reads SYDVKM. The CDR3 loop spans 12 amino acids. Trimming removed 3 bases at V and 1 base at J, with 3 bases between. The CDR3 DNA follows: TGTGCCAGCAGTTTCGTTAACTATGGCTACACCTTC. Translated: CASSFVNYGYTF.

V is TRBV6-1 and J is TRBJ1-5; possibly TRBD1 for D (6 bases). Germline V gives CDR1 MNHNS, CDR2 SASEGT. The CDR3 is 15 amino acids. V was trimmed by 5 bases and J by 1 base, leaving 12 bases between them. Written as DNA, the CDR3 is TGTGCCAGCAGTAGGAACAGGGAGAGCAATCAGCCCCAGCATTTT. Protein sequence: CASSRNRESNQPQHF.

This chain joins TRBV6-1 and TRBJ2-5, with 9 bases identical to TRBD1. The CDR3 is 15 amino acids. The V segment lost 6 bases and the J segment 1 base; nucleotides outside the gene matches: 6. CDR1 and CDR2 from the germline V gene are MNHNS and SASEGT. The CDR3 bases are TGTGCCAGCAGGCGGGGACAGGGCTTCCAAGAGACCCAGTACTTC. Amino acids: CASRRGQGFQETQYF.

The V gene is TRBV19, the J gene TRBJ1-1, with no clear D. V shed 6 bases and J shed 5 bases, with 16 bases lying between them. CDR1 is LNHDA, CDR2 SQIVND, per germline (reference sequence). The CDR3 loop spans 14 amino acids. Here the CDR3 reads CASSSPGLRTEAFF. As DNA, the CDR3 is TGTGCCAGTAGCTCCCCCGGGCTGCGAACTGAAGCTTTCTTT.